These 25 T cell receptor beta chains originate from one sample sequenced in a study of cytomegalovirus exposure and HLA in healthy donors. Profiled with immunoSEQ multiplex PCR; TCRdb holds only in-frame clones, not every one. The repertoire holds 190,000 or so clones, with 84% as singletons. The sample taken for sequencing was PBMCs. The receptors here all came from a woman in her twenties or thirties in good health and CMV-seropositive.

In DNA form, the CDR3 reads TGCGCCAGCAGCTTGGAAGGGACACGAGACGTTACTAGTCCCCACTACAATGAGCAGTTCTTC. This codes for CASSLEGTRDVTSPHYNEQFF. The chain is built from TRBV5-1 and TRBJ2-1; a weak D match, TRBD1 (6 bases). The CDR3 has 21 amino acids. Trimming shortened V by 0 bases and J by 3 bases, and 28 bases separated the two germline ends. CDR1 and CDR2 (germline): SGHRS, YFSETQ.

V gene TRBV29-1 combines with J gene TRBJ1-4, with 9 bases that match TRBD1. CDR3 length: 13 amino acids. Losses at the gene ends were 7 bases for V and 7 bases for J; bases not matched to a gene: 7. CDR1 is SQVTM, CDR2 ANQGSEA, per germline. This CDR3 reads CSANRGLGEKLFF. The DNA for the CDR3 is TGCAGCGCAAACAGGGGGCTGGGTGAAAAACTGTTTTTT. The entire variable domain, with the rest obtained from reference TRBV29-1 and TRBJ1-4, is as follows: SAVISQKPSRDICQRGTSLTIQCQVDSQVTMMFWYRQQPGQSLTLIATANQGSEATYESGFVIDKFPISRPNLTFSTLTVSNMSPEDSSIYLCSANRGLGEKLFFGSGTQLSVL.

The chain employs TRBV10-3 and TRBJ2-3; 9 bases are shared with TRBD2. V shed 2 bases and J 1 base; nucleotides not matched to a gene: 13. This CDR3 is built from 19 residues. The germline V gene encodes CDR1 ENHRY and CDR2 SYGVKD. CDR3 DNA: TGTGCCATCAGTGAGGCAGACACAAGACTAGCGGCCCGCACAGATACGCAGTATTTT. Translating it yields CAISEADTRLAARTDTQYF.

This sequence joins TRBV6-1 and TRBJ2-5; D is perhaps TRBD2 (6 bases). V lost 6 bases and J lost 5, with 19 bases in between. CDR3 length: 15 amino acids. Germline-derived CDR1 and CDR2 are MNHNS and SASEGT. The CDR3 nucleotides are TGTGCCAGCAGCTCGGCGGGACTTGGGCGGGAGACCCAGTACTTC. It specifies CASSSAGLGRETQYF.

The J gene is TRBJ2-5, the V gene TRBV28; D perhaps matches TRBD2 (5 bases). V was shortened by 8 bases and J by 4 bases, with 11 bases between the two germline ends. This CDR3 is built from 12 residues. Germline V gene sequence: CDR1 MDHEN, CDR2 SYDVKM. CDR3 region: CASGHSAETQYF. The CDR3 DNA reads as TGTGCCAGCGGGCATAGCGCAGAGACCCAGTACTTC.

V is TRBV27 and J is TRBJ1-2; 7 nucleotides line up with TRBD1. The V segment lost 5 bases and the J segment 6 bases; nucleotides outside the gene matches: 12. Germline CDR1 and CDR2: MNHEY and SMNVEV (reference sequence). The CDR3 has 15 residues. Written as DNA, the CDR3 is TGTGCCAGCAGTAACCGACAGGGCCCTTTGAATGGCTACACCTTC. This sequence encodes CASSNRQGPLNGYTF.

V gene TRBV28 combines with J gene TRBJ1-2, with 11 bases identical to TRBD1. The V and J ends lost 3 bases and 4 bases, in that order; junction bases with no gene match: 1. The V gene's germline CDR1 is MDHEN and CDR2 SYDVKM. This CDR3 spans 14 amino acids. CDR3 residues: CASSLGTGGYGYTF. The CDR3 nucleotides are TGTGCCAGCAGTTTGGGGACAGGGGGCTATGGCTACACCTTC.

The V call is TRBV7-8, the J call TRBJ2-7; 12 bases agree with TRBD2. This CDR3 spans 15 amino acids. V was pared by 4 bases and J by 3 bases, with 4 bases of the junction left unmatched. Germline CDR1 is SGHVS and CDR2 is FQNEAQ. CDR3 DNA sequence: TGTGCCAGCAGCTCCCTAGCGGGAGGGTTCTACGAGCAGTACTTC. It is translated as CASSSLAGGFYEQYF.

The CDR3 DNA sequence: TGTGCCATCTCCCGCGGAGGAGGGTCCTACGAGCAGTACTTC. Translation: CAISRGGGSYEQYF. The gene calls are TRBV10-3 and TRBJ2-7; TRBD2 might be the D (6 bases). The CDR3 contains 14 residues. Trimming removed 8 bases from V and 1 base from J, with 15 bases in between. The germline CDR1 and CDR2 sequences are ENHRY and SYGVKD.

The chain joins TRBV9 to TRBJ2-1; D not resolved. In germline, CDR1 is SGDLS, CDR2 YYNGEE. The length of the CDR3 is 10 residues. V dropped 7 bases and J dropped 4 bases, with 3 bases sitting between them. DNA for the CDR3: TGTGCCAGCCGGTACAATGAGCAGTTCTTC. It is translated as CASRYNEQFF.

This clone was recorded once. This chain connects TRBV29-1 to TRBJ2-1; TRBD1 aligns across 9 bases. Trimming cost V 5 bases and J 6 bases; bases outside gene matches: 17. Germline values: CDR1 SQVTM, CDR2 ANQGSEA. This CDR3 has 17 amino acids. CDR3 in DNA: TGCAGCGTTCTGGGGGGGACAGGGAGTAGTGTGGCCAATGAGCAGTTCTTC. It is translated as CSVLGGTGSSVANEQFF.

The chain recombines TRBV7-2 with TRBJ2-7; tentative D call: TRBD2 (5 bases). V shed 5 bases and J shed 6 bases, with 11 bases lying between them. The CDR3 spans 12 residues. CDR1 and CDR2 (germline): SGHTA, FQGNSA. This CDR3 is CASSPSTAEQYF. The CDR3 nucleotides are TGTGCCAGCAGCCCTAGCACGGCCGAGCAGTACTTC.

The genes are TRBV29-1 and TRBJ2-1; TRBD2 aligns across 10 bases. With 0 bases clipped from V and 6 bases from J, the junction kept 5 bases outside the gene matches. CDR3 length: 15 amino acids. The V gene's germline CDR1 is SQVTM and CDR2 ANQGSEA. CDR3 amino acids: CSVEDLLAGPNEQFF. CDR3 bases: TGCAGCGTTGAAGATCTACTAGCGGGGCCCAATGAGCAGTTCTTC.

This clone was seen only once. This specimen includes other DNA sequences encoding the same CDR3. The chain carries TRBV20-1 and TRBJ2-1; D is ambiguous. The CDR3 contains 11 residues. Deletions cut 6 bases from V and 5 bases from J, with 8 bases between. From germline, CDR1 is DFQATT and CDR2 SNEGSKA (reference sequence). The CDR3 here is CSARNNNEQFF. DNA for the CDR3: TGCAGTGCGAGGAATAACAATGAGCAGTTCTTC.

The CDR3 nucleotides read TGTGCCAGCAGCGTAGATGGGACAGGTCTGGGCGAGCAGTACTTC. Its protein is CASSVDGTGLGEQYF. The rearrangement links TRBV9 to TRBJ2-7, with TRBD1 matching 8 bases. The V gene's germline CDR1 is SGDLS and CDR2 YYNGEE. This CDR3 has 15 residues. Trimming at V came to 0 bases and at J to 6 bases, leaving 8 bases not matched to a gene.

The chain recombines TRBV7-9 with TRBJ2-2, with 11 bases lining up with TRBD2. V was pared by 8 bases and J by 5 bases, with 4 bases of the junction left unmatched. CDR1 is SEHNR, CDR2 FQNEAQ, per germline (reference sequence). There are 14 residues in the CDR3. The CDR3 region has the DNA TGTGCCAGCTCTATAGCGGGAGGGACCGGGGAGCTGTTTTTT. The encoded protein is CASSIAGGTGELFF.

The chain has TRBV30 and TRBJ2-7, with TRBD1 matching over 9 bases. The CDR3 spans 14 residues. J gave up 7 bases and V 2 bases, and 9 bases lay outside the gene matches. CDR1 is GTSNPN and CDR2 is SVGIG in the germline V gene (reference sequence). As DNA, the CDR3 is TGTGCCTGGAGTTCCCCGGGACAGGGCCGGGAGCAGTACTTC. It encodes CAWSSPGQGREQYF.

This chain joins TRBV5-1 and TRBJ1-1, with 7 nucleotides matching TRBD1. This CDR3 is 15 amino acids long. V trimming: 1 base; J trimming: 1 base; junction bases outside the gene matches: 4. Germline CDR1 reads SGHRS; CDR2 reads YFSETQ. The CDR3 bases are TGCGCCAGCAGCTTGATCGCAGGGGGGAACACTGAAGCTTTCTTT. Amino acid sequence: CASSLIAGGNTEAFF.

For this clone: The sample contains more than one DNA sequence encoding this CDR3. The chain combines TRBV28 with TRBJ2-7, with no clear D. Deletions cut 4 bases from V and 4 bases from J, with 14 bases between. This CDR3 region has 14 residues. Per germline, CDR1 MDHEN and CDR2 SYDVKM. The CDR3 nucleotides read TGTGCCAGCAGTTCCCCCGGTCAACCTTACGAGCAGTACTTC. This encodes CASSSPGQPYEQYF.

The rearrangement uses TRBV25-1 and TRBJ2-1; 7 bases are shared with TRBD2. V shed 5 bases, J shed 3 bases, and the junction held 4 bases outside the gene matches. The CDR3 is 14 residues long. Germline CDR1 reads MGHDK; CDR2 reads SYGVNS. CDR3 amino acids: CASSYSGDYNEQFF. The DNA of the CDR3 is TGTGCCAGCAGTTACAGCGGGGACTACAATGAGCAGTTCTTC.

Here the CDR3 reads CASSETGGKVTEAFF. The CDR3 DNA follows: TGCGCCAGCAGCGAGACAGGGGGGAAGGTAACTGAAGCTTTCTTT. V and J are TRBV5-1 and TRBJ1-1, with 9 bases lining up with TRBD1. Germline V gene data show CDR1 as SGHRS and CDR2 as YFSETQ. The ends lost 4 bases at V and 5 bases at J; junction bases unmatched: 9. CDR3 length: 15 residues.

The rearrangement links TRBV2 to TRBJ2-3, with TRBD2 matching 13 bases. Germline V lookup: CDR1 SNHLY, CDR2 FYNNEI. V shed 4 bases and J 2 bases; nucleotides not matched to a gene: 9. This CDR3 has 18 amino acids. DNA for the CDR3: TGTGCCAGCAGTGCGGGTTGGGGACTAGCGGGGTCCACAGATACGCAGTATTTT. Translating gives CASSAGWGLAGSTDTQYF.

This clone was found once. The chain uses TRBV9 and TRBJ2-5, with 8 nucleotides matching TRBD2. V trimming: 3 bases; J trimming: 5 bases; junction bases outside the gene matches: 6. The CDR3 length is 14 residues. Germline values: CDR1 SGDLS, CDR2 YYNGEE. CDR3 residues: CASSAGRARETQYF. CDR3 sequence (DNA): TGTGCCAGCAGCGCCGGGAGGGCCCGCGAGACCCAGTACTTC.

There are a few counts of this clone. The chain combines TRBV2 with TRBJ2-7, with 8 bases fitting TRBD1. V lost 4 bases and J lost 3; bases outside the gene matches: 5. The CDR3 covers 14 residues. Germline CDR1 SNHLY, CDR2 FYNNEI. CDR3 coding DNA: TGTGCCAGCAGTGGCCAGGGGGCCCTCTACGAGCAGTACTTC. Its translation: CASSGQGALYEQYF. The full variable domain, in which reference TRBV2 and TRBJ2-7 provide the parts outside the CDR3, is EPEVTQTPSHQVTQMGQEVILRCVPISNHLYFYWYRQILGQKVEFLVSFYNNEISEKSEIFDDQFSVERPDGSNFTLKIRSTKLEDSAMYFCASSGQGALYEQYFGPGTRLTVT.

The CDR3 loop is CASSQGPPRAGGGPQHF. The CDR3 coding sequence is TGCGCCAGCAGCCAAGGCCCCCCCCGAGCTGGGGGAGGACCCCAGCATTTT. The chain has TRBV4-1 and TRBJ1-5; perhaps TRBD1 as D (5 bases). Trimming took off 1 base at V and 10 bases at J, with 23 bases between the two ends. CDR3 length equals 17 residues. Germline CDR1 MGHRA, CDR2 YSYEKL.